These T cell receptor beta chains were read from a single sample in a study of T cells in narcolepsy. TCRdb keeps only in-frame clones here, not all; method: immunoSEQ multiplex PCR. The repertoire holds around 30,000 clones, with around 81% as singletons. The sequencing input was CD45RA- memory CD4+ T cells from PBMCs. All receptors come from a human donor with narcolepsy. Both conserved end residues are part of each CDR3. Fields, in order: J gene, V gene, D gene, clone size, CDR3 DNA, CDR3 protein. The D gene is left open where the match is weak. Clone size is shown for a subset of rows, as once, few, many or a class of expanded clone.

TRBJ2-2 | TRBV7-2 | NA | few | TGTGCCAGCAGCTCATCCGGGATTAACACCGGGGAGCTGTTTTTT | CASSSSGINTGELFF
TRBJ2-7 | TRBV6-6 | NA | NA | TGTGCCAGCAGTTACCCGCTAGTAAGGTCCTACGAGCAGTACTTC | CASSYPLVRSYEQYF
TRBJ1-2 | TRBV7-2 | TRBD1 | few | TGTGCCAGCAGCTTAGCGCTCAAAGACAGGGCTGGCTACACCTTC | CASSLALKDRAGYTF
TRBJ1-1 | TRBV7-2 | NA | once | TGTGCCAGCAGCTCCGGACCGAACACTGAAGCTTTCTTT | CASSSGPNTEAFF
TRBJ2-5 | TRBV20-1 | NA | NA | TGCAGCCATGTAGGGACGGAGACCCAGTACTTC | CSHVGTETQYF
TRBJ1-2 | TRBV29-1 | NA | NA | TGCAGCGTTGAAGAATTGGGTTATGGCTACACCTTC | CSVEELGYGYTF
TRBJ1-1 | TRBV28 | NA | NA | TGTGCCAGCAGTTTACGGCTTTCGAACACTGAAGCTTTCTTT | CASSLRLSNTEAFF
TRBJ2-3 | TRBV5-6 | TRBD1 | NA | TGTGCCAGCAGCTTGGTGGACAGGGCCCCAGATACGCAGTATTTT | CASSLVDRAPDTQYF
TRBJ1-1 | TRBV19 | NA | NA | TGTGCCAGTAGTATAATGGGCCTAGAAGCTTTCTTT | CASSIMGLEAFF
TRBJ1-6 | TRBV5-1 | TRBD1 | NA | TGCGCCAGCAGCGCAAAGGACAGGCCGAATTCACCCCTCCACTTT | CASSAKDRPNSPLHF
TRBJ2-3 | TRBV5-1 | NA | few | TGCGCCAGCAGCGAGAACGCCGGAGATACGCAGTATTTT | CASSENAGDTQYF
TRBJ2-3 | TRBV5-1 | NA | NA | TGCGCCAGCAGCCGTGAACCTTCTAGCACAGATACGCAGTATTTT | CASSREPSSTDTQYF
TRBJ2-7 | TRBV2 | NA | once | TGTGCCAGCAGGGAGGATGGAGTGGAGCAGTACTTC | CASREDGVEQYF
TRBJ2-5 | TRBV7-2 | NA | NA | TGTGCCAGCAGCCGGCCGGGATCACTAGAGACCCAGTACTTC | CASSRPGSLETQYF
TRBJ1-2 | TRBV29-1 | NA | NA | TGCAGCCCCGGCGGGTGGGGGCGACGGTCCTATGGCTACACCTTC | CSPGGWGRRSYGYTF
TRBJ1-2 | TRBV11-2 | TRBD1 | NA | TGTGCCAGCAGCCTTGGACAGGGGTTTGGCTACACCTTC | CASSLGQGFGYTF
TRBJ2-5 | TRBV19 | NA | NA | TGTGCCAGTACCTTCAGGGTTGGAGAGACCCAGTACTTC | CASTFRVGETQYF
TRBJ1-4 | TRBV4-3 | TRBD1 | NA | TGCGCCAGCAGCCGGGAAGGGGGCGCAACTAATGAAAAACTGTTTTTT | CASSREGGATNEKLFF
TRBJ2-1 | TRBV5-1 | NA | NA | TGCGCCAGCTCAACAGGCGGCAGCTCCTACAATGAGCAGTTCTTC | CASSTGGSSYNEQFF
TRBJ2-7 | TRBV29-1 | TRBD1 | once | TGCAGCGTTGAGAGACTAGGGACAGGGGGGTCGGAGCAGTACTTC | CSVERLGTGGSEQYF
TRBJ1-6 | TRBV7-9 | NA | NA | TGTGCCAGCAGCAACCCGAGTGGGTCACCCCTCCACTTT | CASSNPSGSPLHF
TRBJ2-7 | TRBV6-1 | TRBD2 | NA | TGTGCCAGCAGTGAAGCGCTAGGACTAGCGGGGGGTCGGCAGTACTTC | CASSEALGLAGGRQYF
TRBJ1-1 | TRBV11-2 | NA | NA | TGTGCCAGCAGCTCCCTAAGGGGTCCCGGGGGGGCTGAAGCTTTCTTT | CASSSLRGPGGAEAFF
TRBJ1-2 | TRBV7-2 | NA | NA | TGTGCCAGCAGCCCTGGGGTGAACCGGGGCTACACCTTC | CASSPGVNRGYTF
TRBJ2-7 | TRBV7-8 | NA | NA | TGTGCCAGCAGCTTGGTCGCGGGACTGATTTTAGGGGGTCAGTACTTC | CASSLVAGLILGGQYF
TRBJ2-2 | TRBV14 | NA | NA | TGTGCCAGCAGCCAATTAGGTAGCACCGGGGAGCTGTTTTTT | CASSQLGSTGELFF
TRBJ2-3 | TRBV14 | NA | NA | TGTGCCAGCAGCCAAGATCGCGGGGAAGATACGCAGTATTTT | CASSQDRGEDTQYF
TRBJ1-1 | TRBV14 | NA | NA | TGTGCCAGCAGCCAAGATCGATCAGTAACGAACACTGAAGCTTTCTTT | CASSQDRSVTNTEAFF
TRBJ2-2 | TRBV4-3 | TRBD1 | NA | TGCGCCAGCGGGACAGTTATGACCGGGGAGCTGTTTTTT | CASGTVMTGELFF
TRBJ1-6 | TRBV7-2 | TRBD1 | NA | TGTGCCAGCAGCCATGGGACAGGGGGGAATTCACCCCTCCACTTT | CASSHGTGGNSPLHF
TRBJ1-5 | TRBV18 | NA | few | TGTGCCAGCTACCAGACGCGGCCGGGTTCAGATAGCAATCAGCCCCAGCATTTT | CASYQTRPGSDSNQPQHF
TRBJ1-2 | TRBV6-1 | TRBD1 | NA | TGTGCCAGCAGAATTACAGGGGTTGGCTACACCTTC | CASRITGVGYTF
TRBJ1-4 | TRBV6-1 | NA | NA | TGTGCCAGCAGTGAGGTGGGAAATCGGCGGGAAAAACTGTTTTTT | CASSEVGNRREKLFF
TRBJ1-2 | TRBV14 | TRBD1 | NA | TGTGCCAGCAGCCAAGATCACAGGGGGCTAGGCTATGGCTACACCTTC | CASSQDHRGLGYGYTF
TRBJ1-1 | TRBV29-1 | NA | few | TGCAGCGTTCCCGCCCCGACAGCCACGAACACTGAAGCTTTCTTT | CSVPAPTATNTEAFF
TRBJ2-5 | TRBV6-4 | TRBD2 | NA | TGTGCCAGCAGTCAAACTAGCGGGGGATTGAGGGAGCAGTACTTC | CASSQTSGGLREQYF
TRBJ2-1 | TRBV7-8 | NA | few | TGTGCCAGCAGCCAACTGGCGGGGCCATACAATGAGCAGTTCTTC | CASSQLAGPYNEQFF
TRBJ1-6 | TRBV4-3 | TRBD1 | NA | TGCGCCAGCAGCCAAGAGGACAGGGATTCACCCCTCCACTTT | CASSQEDRDSPLHF
TRBJ2-3 | TRBV6-6 | TRBD2 | NA | TGTGCCAGCAGTCCGCCGGGGGGAAAGGGCACAGATACGCAGTATTTT | CASSPPGGKGTDTQYF
TRBJ2-7 | TRBV5-1 | TRBD2 | NA | TGCGCCAGCAGCTATGGGCCGGGACTAGCGGGGGACGAGCAGTACTTC | CASSYGPGLAGDEQYF
TRBJ2-5 | TRBV9 | NA | few | TGTGCCAGCAGCGTAGAGGGGGGCCAAGAGACCCAGTACTTC | CASSVEGGQETQYF
TRBJ2-7 | TRBV6-1 | NA | NA | TGTGCCAGCAGTGACAGTACACAGTCCTACGAGCAGTACTTC | CASSDSTQSYEQYF
TRBJ1-1 | TRBV7-3 | TRBD1 | once | TGTGCCAGCAGCACTGGACAGGGGAACACTGAAGCTTTCTTT | CASSTGQGNTEAFF
TRBJ2-3 | TRBV9 | NA | once | TGTGCCAGCAGCGTATCAGGGCGAGATACGCAGTATTTT | CASSVSGRDTQYF
TRBJ2-1 | TRBV10-3 | TRBD2 | NA | TGTGCCATCAGCCTCGGGGAGCGGGGGGAGCAGTTCTTC | CAISLGERGEQFF
TRBJ1-1 | TRBV14 | NA | NA | TGTGCCAGCAGCCAAGTTACCGGGGTAGCTTTCTTT | CASSQVTGVAFF
TRBJ1-6 | TRBV10-3 | NA | NA | TGTGCCACCGCGCAGGATTATTCACCCCTCCACTTT | CATAQDYSPLHF
TRBJ1-2 | TRBV10-3 | NA | NA | TGTGCCATCAGTGAGTCACTCTCTTATGGCTACACCTTC | CAISESLSYGYTF
TRBJ1-2 | TRBV25-1 | NA | NA | TGTGCCAGCAGTGACAGGGTCGGGATCTATGGCTACACCTTC | CASSDRVGIYGYTF
TRBJ2-7 | TRBV7-9 | NA | NA | TGTGCCAGCAGCAAAACTACGGGGGAAGGAACCGAGCAGTACTTC | CASSKTTGEGTEQYF
TRBJ2-7 | TRBV7-8 | NA | NA | TGTGCCAGCAGCCTGGACAGCTTCTACGAGCAGTACTTC | CASSLDSFYEQYF
TRBJ2-5 | TRBV20-1 | NA | NA | TGCAGTGCTAGCGGGCAAGAGACCCAGTACTTC | CSASGQETQYF
TRBJ2-1 | TRBV7-2 | TRBD1 | NA | TGTGCCAGCAGCCCAGGGGGTTGGGGACAGGGCCACTATGAGCAGTTCTTC | CASSPGGWGQGHYEQFF
TRBJ1-5 | TRBV27 | NA | NA | TGTGCCAGCTCCCAGGGTTACAATCAGCCCCAGCATTTT | CASSQGYNQPQHF
TRBJ1-1 | TRBV18 | TRBD1 | NA | TGTGCCAGCTCACTCCTAGGACGTCCGGGACAGCTAATGAACACTGAAGCTTTCTTT | CASSLLGRPGQLMNTEAFF
TRBJ2-2 | TRBV7-9 | NA | NA | TGTGCCAGCAGCTCTCAGGGACCGAACACCGGGGAGCTGTTTTTT | CASSSQGPNTGELFF
TRBJ2-5 | TRBV6-5 | NA | NA | TGTGCCAGCAGTAAAAACCAAGAGACCCAGTACTTC | CASSKNQETQYF
TRBJ2-3 | TRBV5-5 | NA | NA | TGTGCCAGCGATTGGCAGGGCACAGATACGCAGTATTTT | CASDWQGTDTQYF
TRBJ2-3 | TRBV14 | TRBD2 | NA | TGTGCCAGCAGCCAAGGACTAGCGGGGGGCACGTCGCAGTATTTT | CASSQGLAGGTSQYF
TRBJ1-6 | TRBV18 | TRBD1 | NA | TGTGCCAGCTCACCACCGGGGACAGATAATTCACCCCTCCACTTT | CASSPPGTDNSPLHF